Below, 13 T cell receptor beta chains from the same sample are listed, as sequenced in a study of beta chain features in type 1 diabetes (dated 2018 in TCRdb). No antigen has been identified for these receptors. The investigation overall reported the following: In all four CD4+ subsets, TCRB CDR3 length was moderately but significantly shorter in type 1 diabetes patients.

Library generation was performed with the immunoSEQ multiplex PCR assay. The entire amount of isolated RNA was reverse transcribed using the High Capacity cDNA Reverse Transcription Kit, so the sequenced TCRB transcripts were expressed ones. TCRdb took over this immuneACCESS table, retaining in-frame rearrangements with V and J assigned. Such tables are incomplete; in checked studies, under half of the missing clones stem from an unresolved V gene, and the remainder is unexplained. The sample table shows 600,000 or so clones, and about an eighth are seen once. 0.035% to 0.045% of the sample is held by the ten biggest clonotypes. Specimen: naive CD4+ T cells from blood. What the cell subset or site label conveys for this sample: true naive CD4+ T cells. Receptors originate from a man aged 18 to 29 with type 1 diabetes.

This clone was seen once. This chain connects TRBV28 to TRBJ2-1; 9 nucleotides align to TRBD1. J gave up 8 bases and V 6 bases, and 5 bases lay outside the gene matches. From germline, CDR1 is MDHEN and CDR2 SYDVKM. This CDR3 comprises 13 residues. The CDR3 sequence: CASRGQGRHEQFF. CDR3 DNA sequence: TGTGCCAGCAGAGGACAGGGGAGGCATGAGCAGTTCTTC.

The DNA for the CDR3 is TGTGCCAGCGGCTGGGGGTACTTC. This gives the protein CASGWGYF. The chain carries TRBV7-9 and TRBJ2-5; no definite D call. V lost 8 bases, J lost 13 bases, and 8 bases lay in between. The CDR3 has 8 amino acids. The germline V gene encodes CDR1 SEHNR and CDR2 FQNEAQ (reference sequence). The variable domain in full, completed from reference TRBV7-9 and TRBJ2-5, reads DTGVSQNPRHKITKRGQNVTFRCDPISEHNRLYWYRQTLGQGPEFLTYFQNEAQLEKSRLLSDRFSAERPKGSFSTLEIQRTEQGDSAMYLCASGWGYFGPGTRLLVL.

The genes are TRBV2 and TRBJ2-5; D may match TRBD1 or TRBD2 (5 bases each). The V gene lost 9 bases and the J gene lost 2 bases, with 10 bases spanning the gap. Germline-derived CDR1 and CDR2 are SNHLY and FYNNEI. The CDR3 has 12 amino acids. The CDR3 reads CARGVLQETQYF. The CDR3, as DNA: TGTGCCAGGGGGGTCCTACAAGAGACCCAGTACTTC.

V is TRBV18 and J is TRBJ2-7, with D hard to call. CDR1 is KGHSH, CDR2 LQKENI, per germline. The length of the CDR3 is 14 residues. V dropped 2 bases and J dropped 5 bases, with 13 bases sitting between them. The CDR3 reads CASSPRSIINEQYF. CDR3 DNA: TGTGCCAGCTCACCAAGGAGTATCATCAACGAGCAGTACTTC.

J is TRBJ2-7 and V is TRBV7-2; no definite D call. V lost 8 bases, J lost 3 bases, and 20 bases lay in between. Germline CDR1 SGHTA, CDR2 FQGNSA. The CDR3 sequence is 15 residues long. CDR3 sequence reads: CASRSGVGSYYEQYF. CDR3 nucleotide sequence: TGTGCCAGCCGGTCTGGGGTAGGAAGTTACTACGAGCAGTACTTC.

In its sample, this clone was seen a few times. The rearrangement links TRBV5-4 to TRBJ2-6, with D unclear. V dropped 1 base and J dropped 2 bases, with 7 bases sitting between them. Germline V CDR1 and CDR2: SGHNT, YYREEE (reference sequence). The CDR3 contains 15 residues. CDR3 in DNA: TGTGCCAGCAGCTTGCAAGGGACTGGGGCCAACGTCCTGACTTTC. Protein product: CASSLQGTGANVLTF.

This sequence joins TRBV30 and TRBJ2-7, with a weak D call TRBD1 (6 bases). Per germline, CDR1 GTSNPN and CDR2 SVGIG (reference sequence). The V and J ends lost 7 bases and 7 bases respectively, with 26 bases between them. There are 15 residues in the CDR3. CDR3 region: CASQVGANRRGEQYF. CDR3 sequence (DNA): TGTGCCTCCCAAGTGGGGGCTAACCGACGGGGAGAGCAGTACTTC.

This clone occurred a few times. The chain couples TRBV19 to TRBJ2-3; D unresolved. Trimming stripped 4 bases from V and 2 bases from J, with 10 bases between. CDR1 is LNHDA and CDR2 is SQIVND in the germline V gene (reference sequence). The CDR3 extends over 14 amino acids. CDR3 in DNA: TGTGCCAGTAGTAATGACGGGTTCACAGATACGCAGTATTTT. Translation: CASSNDGFTDTQYF.

As for this clone: Other DNA sequences in the sample encode the same CDR3. This chain uses TRBV30 with TRBJ2-3; D ambiguous. This CDR3 has 13 residues. The V and J ends lost 1 base and 0 bases respectively, with 5 bases between them. The germline V gene encodes CDR1 GTSNPN and CDR2 SVGIG (reference sequence). CDR3 nucleotides: TGTGCCTGGAGTGGGGGTAGCACAGATACGCAGTATTTT. Translation: CAWSGGSTDTQYF.

This clone was counted a few times. This rearrangement joins TRBV11-3 to TRBJ2-7; maybe TRBD2 (6 bases). Germline CDR1 reads SGHNT; CDR2 reads YENEEA. V gave up 5 bases and J gave up 7 bases, with 18 bases separating them. This CDR3 is 14 amino acids long. CDR3 DNA: TGTGCCAGCAGCCCCACCGGAGGAGGGGATGAGCAGTACTTC. Protein: CASSPTGGGDEQYF.

This chain connects TRBV28 to TRBJ1-2; 8 nucleotides match TRBD1. V was clipped by 3 bases and J by 3 bases; unmatched bases: 6. Per the germline V gene, CDR1 is MDHEN and CDR2 is SYDVKM. CDR3 length: 15 amino acids. CDR3 region: CASSFLGQGDYGYTF. CDR3 nucleotides: TGTGCCAGCAGTTTCCTTGGACAGGGAGACTATGGCTACACCTTC.

This clone showed up just a few times. The chain has TRBV7-8 and TRBJ2-5; D perhaps matches TRBD1 (5 bases). The CDR3 has 16 amino acids. V was pared by 5 bases and J by 1 base, with 17 bases between. Germline V lookup: CDR1 SGHVS, CDR2 FQNEAQ. DNA for the CDR3: TGTGCCAGCAGCCCACTTACAGGCCTTATCCAAGAGACCCAGTACTTC. Protein sequence: CASSPLTGLIQETQYF. Supplemented by reference TRBV7-8 and TRBJ2-5, the full variable domain reads GAGVSQSPRYKVAKRGQDVALRCDPISGHVSLFWYQQALGQGPEFLTYFQNEAQLDKSGLPSDRFFAERPEGSVSTLKIQRTQQEDSAVYLCASSPLTGLIQETQYFGPGTRLLVL.

This clone was seen more than once but under ten times. The chain has TRBV5-6 and TRBJ1-5; the D gene is possibly TRBD1 (5 bases). Germline-derived CDR1 and CDR2 are SGHDT and YYEEEE. Trimming took 4 bases from V and 4 from J, leaving 12 bases between them. This CDR3 region has 14 residues. The CDR3 DNA is TGTGCCAGCAGCCCGAACGGGGGGAATCAGCCCCAGCATTTT. Translated: CASSPNGGNQPQHF.